Following are 5 T cell receptor beta chains from one sample sequenced in a study of CD8+CD57+ T cells in acquired aplastic anemia. CD8+CD57+ cell expansion, shown by flow cytometry, had occurred in the patients selected for sequencing. TCR beta VDJ combinations and CDR3 sequences were profiled from genomic DNA. TCRdb itself ran the reads through MiXCR, one entry per CDR3 protein. The repertoire holds approximately 150,000 distinct CDR3 sequences, with 71% as singletons. Sequenced sample: sorted CD4+, CD8+, or CD8+CD57+ T cells (not recorded which) from PBMCs. All receptors derive from a human donor with aplastic anemia.

The CDR3 bases are TGTGCCAGCAGAGCCCTAAGGGGACGGGGCAATGAGCAGTTCTTC. Amino acids: CASRALRGRGNEQFF. The chain carries TRBV2 and TRBJ2-1; tentatively, D is TRBD1 or TRBD2 (5 bases each). This CDR3 is built from 15 residues. Trimming took 6 bases from V and 6 from J, leaving 18 bases between them. Germline V gene sequence: CDR1 SNHLY, CDR2 FYNNEI. Variable domain in full (rest from reference TRBV2 and TRBJ2-1): EPEVTQTPSHQVTQMGQEVILRCVPISNHLYFYWYRQILGQKVEFLVSFYNNEISEKSEIFDDQFSVERPDGSNFTLKIRSTKLEDSAMYFCASRALRGRGNEQFFGPGTRLTVL.

The count of this clonotype is one. This CDR3 reads CASSLGGRQGGSYEQYF. As DNA, the CDR3 is TGTGCCAGCAGCTTAGGTGGTAGACAGGGAGGGTCCTACGAGCAGTACTTC. The chain links TRBV7-8 to TRBJ2-5; D could derive from TRBD1 or TRBD2 (7 bases each). Gene TRBJ2-7 matches the end of the DNA better, so the J call may be wrong. Germline assignment: CDR1 SGHVS and CDR2 FQNEAQ. The CDR3 consists of 17 residues.

The gene calls are TRBV24-1 and TRBJ2-3, with D possibly being TRBD2 (7 bases). The V gene's germline CDR1 is KGHDR and CDR2 SFDVKD. This CDR3 spans 16 amino acids. Trimming removed 0 bases at V and 0 bases at J, with 9 bases between. CDR3 region: CATSDLRGGSTDTQYF. The CDR3 region has the DNA TGTGCCACCAGTGATTTGAGGGGGGGGAGCACAGATACGCAGTATTTT.

V is TRBV2 and J is TRBJ1-2, with 10 bases lining up with TRBD1. V trimming: 5 bases; J trimming: 2 bases; junction bases outside the gene matches: 2. Germline assignment: CDR1 SNHLY and CDR2 FYNNEI. This CDR3 is built from 14 residues. CDR3 in DNA: TGTGCCAGCAGTCTGGGACAGGGGAACTATGGCTACACCTTC. Translation gives CASSLGQGNYGYTF.

This clonotype was seen a single time. This rearrangement joins TRBV7-3 to TRBJ2-5; TRBD1 matches at 8 bases. The CDR3 runs to 16 residues. Germline V gene sequence: CDR1 SGHTA, CDR2 FQGTGA. V was pared by 5 bases and J by 3 bases, with 11 bases of the junction left unmatched. In DNA, the CDR3 is TGTGCCAGCAGCGCTACCTCCGGGACAGGAAAAGAGACCCAGTACTTC. Protein: CASSATSGTGKETQYF.